The clone carrying this TCR beta chain was seen more than once but under ten times. As yet, its antigen is unknown. Time point denoted: patch test 1, 2 weeks after DPC sensitization. Treatment defined: therapeutic diphenylcyclopropenone sensitization with weekly scalp DPC. The source of the sample is a study of human T cells and chemical hapten exposure. Background on the study: In the approximately 26-week study, patients were dosed weekly with diphenylcyclopropenone on the scalp throughout. Findings and limits, study-wide: TCRs exceeding 1 in 1000 frequency stayed unchanged with DPC sensitization. Relative to controls, expanded TCRs formed significantly more large CDR3 similarity clusters.

Unmatched junction bases numbered 5, after V lost 1 base and J lost 5 bases. CDR3 length: 15 amino acids. From germline, CDR1 is SGHDN and CDR2 FVKESK. Individual cDNA molecules each carried unique molecular identifiers attached by the library. MiXCR, applied by TCRdb to the RACE reads, yields one record per CDR3 protein. This table holds some 180,000 distinct CDR3 sequences, about a fifth found once. Sequenced here: whole blood, sampled in connection with sensitization to the hapten diphenylcyclopropenone (DPC). The clonotype originates from a woman aged 50 to 60 with alopecia areata. Some clones in this sample may be carry-over from other donors' samples. The gene calls are TRBV14 and TRBJ2-4, with 7 bases that match TRBD2. CDR3 in DNA: TGTGCCAGCAGCCAAGGTCCTAGCGGACAAAACATTCAGTACTTC. It translates to CASSQGPSGQNIQYF. Based on the CDR3 plus reference TRBV14 and TRBJ2-4, the full variable domain is EAGVTQFPSHSVIEKGQTVTLRCDPISGHDNLYWYRRVMGKEIKFLLHFVKESKQDESGMPNNRFLAERTGGTYSTLKVQPAELEDSGVYFCASSQGPSGQNIQYFGAGTRLSVL.